The source of this T cell receptor (beta chain) is a study of shared clonotypes between healthy human individuals. Study findings and constraints: Approximately 5% was the fraction of naive CD4 clonotypes found shared across a handful of donors. Sequencing depth was expected to influence donor clonotype sharing.

A note on this clone: Its matching antigen is unknown.

Sorted-subset replicate PCR reactions contained about 200 ng DNA, corresponding to approximately 30,000 T cell genomes. Generated by immunoSEQ multiplex PCR, the TCRdb table keeps only in-frame clones and is missing some. The table lists 1.6 million or so clones, roughly 98.5% of them singletons. The clonotype comes from a man aged 25-45 years in good health. Material: naive CD4+ T cells sorted from blood. Specified subset: CD45RA+ positively selected.

CDR3: CASSLVSRVNSYEQYF. The CDR3 coding sequence is TGTGCCAGCAGCTTAGTTTCCCGAGTAAACTCCTACGAGCAGTACTTC. The rearrangement uses TRBV7-2 and TRBJ2-7; D call uncertain. This CDR3 contains 16 residues. The germline V and J ends were trimmed by 1 base and 0 bases, with 13 bases remaining between them. CDR1 SGHTA and CDR2 FQGNSA come from the germline V gene.